A selection of T cell receptor beta chains follows, all from one sample in a study of blood T cell repertoires in COVID-19. Data came from immunoSEQ multiplex PCR; TCRdb stores just in-frame clones and leaves some out. Of approximately 300,000 clones listed, approximately 87% were seen once; the top ten hold under 5.5%. Sequenced sample: PBMCs or T cells enriched from blood (not recorded which). These receptors were obtained from a woman aged 25 to 45 who had recovered from COVID-19. Both conserved end residues are part of each CDR3. A D gene is named only where the DNA matches it firmly. Rows give clone size only sometimes, using once, few, many, or a class for an expanded clone.

d_gene: TRBD1; v_gene: TRBV5-4; j_gene: TRBJ1-6; abundance: .; CDR3nt: TGTGCCAGCAGCGACCCGACAGGGGTATCACCCCTCCACTTT; CDR3aa: CASSDPTGVSPLHF
d_gene: .; v_gene: TRBV2; j_gene: TRBJ2-5; abundance: .; CDR3nt: TGTGCCAGCAGTGAGTACGGCAGGGTAGAGACCCAGTACTTC; CDR3aa: CASSEYGRVETQYF
d_gene: .; v_gene: TRBV5-4; j_gene: TRBJ2-2; abundance: .; CDR3nt: TGTGCCCCTACGGACACGAACACCGGGGAGCTGTTTTTT; CDR3aa: CAPTDTNTGELFF
d_gene: .; v_gene: TRBV7-8; j_gene: TRBJ2-3; abundance: .; CDR3nt: TGTGCCAGCAGCTTATATTCTTCTAGCACAGATACGCAGTATTTT; CDR3aa: CASSLYSSSTDTQYF
d_gene: TRBD1; v_gene: TRBV4-2; j_gene: TRBJ1-5; abundance: .; CDR3nt: TGTGCCAGCAGCCAAGATATCGGCAGGGGGTATCAGCCCCAGCATTTT; CDR3aa: CASSQDIGRGYQPQHF
d_gene: TRBD2; v_gene: TRBV4-3; j_gene: TRBJ2-3; abundance: .; CDR3nt: TGCGCCAGCAGCCAGCTAGCGGACACTAGCACAGATACGCAGTATTTT; CDR3aa: CASSQLADTSTDTQYF
d_gene: TRBD2; v_gene: TRBV6-6; j_gene: TRBJ2-3; abundance: .; CDR3nt: TGTGCCAGCATTCGCGTAATCCGCGGGGGGGATAGCACAGATACGCAGTATTTT; CDR3aa: CASIRVIRGGDSTDTQYF
d_gene: .; v_gene: TRBV28; j_gene: TRBJ1-1; abundance: .; CDR3nt: TGTGCCAGCAGTACTCCCACCCAGGGGAACACTGAAGCTTTCTTT; CDR3aa: CASSTPTQGNTEAFF
d_gene: TRBD1; v_gene: TRBV7-8; j_gene: TRBJ1-2; abundance: few; CDR3nt: TGTGCCAGCAGCTTAGTGGGACAGGGAAATTGGGGGTATGGCTACACCTTC; CDR3aa: CASSLVGQGNWGYGYTF
d_gene: .; v_gene: TRBV9; j_gene: TRBJ2-7; abundance: .; CDR3nt: TGTGCCAGCAGCCCAGGGGCTGCCAACCAGTACGAGCAGTACTTC; CDR3aa: CASSPGAANQYEQYF
d_gene: TRBD1; v_gene: TRBV28; j_gene: TRBJ1-5; abundance: .; CDR3nt: TGTGCCAGCAGTTCTCCCTCCGGGACAGAGTTCAATCAGCCCCAGCATTTT; CDR3aa: CASSSPSGTEFNQPQHF
d_gene: .; v_gene: TRBV5-1; j_gene: TRBJ1-5; abundance: .; CDR3nt: TGCGCCAGCAGCTTATCGGGGGGCGCCGGTCAGCCCCAGCATTTT; CDR3aa: CASSLSGGAGQPQHF
d_gene: .; v_gene: TRBV6-5; j_gene: TRBJ1-6; abundance: .; CDR3nt: TGTGCCAGCAGTTACGGGCCATCACCCCTCCACTTT; CDR3aa: CASSYGPSPLHF
d_gene: .; v_gene: TRBV19; j_gene: TRBJ2-2; abundance: .; CDR3nt: TGTGCCAGTAGTGTGGGGCTACGCACCGGGGAGCTGTTTTTT; CDR3aa: CASSVGLRTGELFF
d_gene: TRBD1; v_gene: TRBV20-1; j_gene: TRBJ2-5; abundance: .; CDR3nt: TGCAGCGTGACAGGGAGAGAGACCCAGTACTTC; CDR3aa: CSVTGRETQYF
d_gene: .; v_gene: TRBV7-6; j_gene: TRBJ1-1; abundance: once; CDR3nt: TGTGCCAGCAGCCGAGTAAGACAGGACACTGAAGCTTTCTTT; CDR3aa: CASSRVRQDTEAFF
d_gene: .; v_gene: TRBV7-3; j_gene: TRBJ1-3; abundance: .; CDR3nt: TGTGCCAGCAGCTTAACAGGCCAGGGAGGGAGCGTTGGAAACACCATATATTTT; CDR3aa: CASSLTGQGGSVGNTIYF
d_gene: .; v_gene: TRBV19; j_gene: TRBJ2-7; abundance: few; CDR3nt: TGTGCCAGTAGTATAAGGGGGTTCCCCTACGAGCAGTACTTC; CDR3aa: CASSIRGFPYEQYF
d_gene: .; v_gene: TRBV6-4; j_gene: TRBJ2-2; abundance: medium-sized; CDR3nt: TGTGCCAGCAGTCCCGGGAACACCGGGGAGCTGTTTTTT; CDR3aa: CASSPGNTGELFF
d_gene: .; v_gene: TRBV18; j_gene: TRBJ1-1; abundance: few; CDR3nt: TGTGCCAGCTCACCAGCGGGGGAGGGCACTGAAGCTTTCTTT; CDR3aa: CASSPAGEGTEAFF
d_gene: .; v_gene: TRBV5-1; j_gene: TRBJ1-6; abundance: .; CDR3nt: TGCGCCAGCAGCTTTGACGGGACCGGGGGTTCACCCCTCCACTTT; CDR3aa: CASSFDGTGGSPLHF
d_gene: .; v_gene: TRBV3-1/TRBV3-2; j_gene: TRBJ1-1; abundance: .; CDR3nt: TGTGCCAGCAGCCAAGATGGGGCACTGAACACTGAAGCTTTCTTT; CDR3aa: CASSQDGALNTEAFF
d_gene: TRBD2; v_gene: TRBV5-1; j_gene: TRBJ2-5; abundance: .; CDR3nt: TGCGCCAGCAGCTGGGCCGGGGGGGCGGAGACCCAGTACTTC; CDR3aa: CASSWAGGAETQYF
d_gene: .; v_gene: TRBV12-3/TRBV12-4; j_gene: TRBJ1-3; abundance: .; CDR3nt: TGTGCCAGCAGACTTGGAAACACCATATATTTT; CDR3aa: CASRLGNTIYF
d_gene: .; v_gene: TRBV5-1; j_gene: TRBJ1-6; abundance: .; CDR3nt: TGCGCCAGCAGCTTGGAGGGGTCCCTGAACAATTCACCCCTCCACTTT; CDR3aa: CASSLEGSLNNSPLHF
d_gene: .; v_gene: TRBV6-5; j_gene: TRBJ2-3; abundance: once; CDR3nt: TGTGCCAGCAGTTCCCCGACTAGTGGGAGGACAGATACGCAGTATTTT; CDR3aa: CASSSPTSGRTDTQYF
d_gene: .; v_gene: TRBV7-9; j_gene: TRBJ2-1; abundance: .; CDR3nt: TGTGCCAGCAGCTTAGTATCGGGCTACAATGAGCAGTTCTTC; CDR3aa: CASSLVSGYNEQFF
d_gene: .; v_gene: TRBV6-2/TRBV6-3; j_gene: TRBJ2-7; abundance: .; CDR3nt: TGTGCCAGCAGTTATTTGCGGGGTTCGAACGGGCAGTACTTC; CDR3aa: CASSYLRGSNGQYF
d_gene: TRBD1; v_gene: TRBV27; j_gene: TRBJ1-2; abundance: .; CDR3nt: TGTGCCAGCAGTTTAGGAGGACAGGGAGCAAGATTGTATGGCTACACCTTC; CDR3aa: CASSLGGQGARLYGYTF
d_gene: TRBD1; v_gene: TRBV7-8; j_gene: TRBJ1-4; abundance: .; CDR3nt: TGTGCCAGCAGCCGGACAGGTTTTAATGAAAAACTGTTTTTT; CDR3aa: CASSRTGFNEKLFF
d_gene: .; v_gene: TRBV4-1; j_gene: TRBJ1-1; abundance: .; CDR3nt: TGCGCCAGCAGCCAAGATAGCGGGGTGGGGAACACTGAAGCTTTCTTT; CDR3aa: CASSQDSGVGNTEAFF
d_gene: .; v_gene: TRBV4-1; j_gene: TRBJ2-7; abundance: .; CDR3nt: TGCGCCAGCAGCCAAGAGGGGGTAACGCGGGGCTGGGAGCAGTACTTC; CDR3aa: CASSQEGVTRGWEQYF
d_gene: TRBD1; v_gene: TRBV6-2/TRBV6-3; j_gene: TRBJ2-2; abundance: .; CDR3nt: TGTGCCAGCAGTTACTCGGACAGGGCCGGGGAGCTGTTTTTT; CDR3aa: CASSYSDRAGELFF
d_gene: .; v_gene: TRBV7-6; j_gene: TRBJ2-7; abundance: .; CDR3nt: TGTGCCAGCAGCGTACAGGGTCTAGGGTACGAGCAGTACTTC; CDR3aa: CASSVQGLGYEQYF
d_gene: TRBD1; v_gene: TRBV2; j_gene: TRBJ1-1; abundance: .; CDR3nt: TGTGCCAGCAGTGTGAGGACAGGGGATGGAGACGCTTTCTTT; CDR3aa: CASSVRTGDGDAFF
d_gene: TRBD2; v_gene: TRBV7-2; j_gene: TRBJ2-1; abundance: few; CDR3nt: TGTGCCAGCAGCTTATGGACTAGCGGGGGGATCGAGCAGTTCTTC; CDR3aa: CASSLWTSGGIEQFF
d_gene: .; v_gene: TRBV28; j_gene: TRBJ2-1; abundance: .; CDR3nt: TGTGCCAGCAGCTCTGGAACGGCCGGGGAGTTCTTC; CDR3aa: CASSSGTAGEFF
d_gene: TRBD2; v_gene: TRBV20-1; j_gene: TRBJ2-1; abundance: .; CDR3nt: TGCAGTGCTAGTGCGGGGGGGCCGGGCAATGAGCAGTTCTTC; CDR3aa: CSASAGGPGNEQFF
d_gene: .; v_gene: TRBV5-5; j_gene: TRBJ2-7; abundance: .; CDR3nt: TGTGCCTCGACTACGAGCTCCTACGAGCAGTACTTC; CDR3aa: CASTTSSYEQYF
d_gene: TRBD1; v_gene: TRBV6-2/TRBV6-3; j_gene: TRBJ2-2; abundance: .; CDR3nt: TGTGCCAGCAGTTACCGGGACAGTCGAACCGGGGAGCTGTTTTTT; CDR3aa: CASSYRDSRTGELFF
d_gene: TRBD1; v_gene: TRBV2; j_gene: TRBJ2-1; abundance: .; CDR3nt: TGTGCCAGCAGTAGACAGGGGGCCTACAATGAGCAGTTCTTC; CDR3aa: CASSRQGAYNEQFF
d_gene: .; v_gene: TRBV15; j_gene: TRBJ2-5; abundance: .; CDR3nt: TGTGCCACCAGCGTTCGAACGCACTCCGTCGAGACCCAGTACTTC; CDR3aa: CATSVRTHSVETQYF
d_gene: TRBD1; v_gene: TRBV29-1; j_gene: TRBJ2-1; abundance: .; CDR3nt: TGCAGCGTTCGAGATTTCGGGACAGAGGAGAATGAGCAGTTCTTC; CDR3aa: CSVRDFGTEENEQFF
d_gene: TRBD1; v_gene: TRBV7-2; j_gene: TRBJ1-1; abundance: .; CDR3nt: TGTGCCAGCAGCTTAGACAGGGGGACTGAAGCTTTCTTT; CDR3aa: CASSLDRGTEAFF
d_gene: .; v_gene: TRBV29-1; j_gene: TRBJ1-2; abundance: .; CDR3nt: TGCAGCGTTCCCCGCGGAGGGGACCTATTTAACTATGGCTACACCTTC; CDR3aa: CSVPRGGDLFNYGYTF
d_gene: TRBD1; v_gene: TRBV5-4; j_gene: TRBJ1-2; abundance: once; CDR3nt: TGTGCCAGCAGCTTCAACCGGGACAGGGCCTATGGCTACACCTTC; CDR3aa: CASSFNRDRAYGYTF